This T cell receptor beta chain came from a study of cytomegalovirus exposure and HLA in healthy donors. In regard to this clone: Its antigen is not identified.

Broader study findings: Later analysis demonstrated an association between a missense DCLRE1C variant and TCR beta V- and J-gene trimming. It was in a later analysis that TCR association rates were seen to vary by HLA locus, highest for DRB1 and lowest for HLA-C.

The germline V and J ends were trimmed by 3 bases and 2 bases, with 10 bases remaining between them. CDR3 size: 14 residues. Germline V gives CDR1 ENHRY, CDR2 SYGVKD. Use of 60 Vbeta and 13 Jbeta primers characterized the PCR. Libraries were prepared by immunoSEQ multiplex PCR; TCRdb keeps only in-frame clonotypes and omits some of them. The table shows about 110,000 clones, with under 70% occurring only once. Material for sequencing was PBMCs. The clonotype was recovered from a young man in good health and CMV-seropositive. The chain is built from TRBV10-3 and TRBJ2-5; perhaps TRBD1 as D (6 bases). CDR3 residues: CAISDDRWQETQYF. Written as DNA, the CDR3 is TGTGCCATCAGTGATGACAGGTGGCAAGAGACCCAGTACTTC.